This T cell receptor (beta chain) was sequenced in a study of blood T cell repertoires in COVID-19. This table comes from immunoSEQ multiplex PCR, and its TCRdb copy is limited to in-frame clones, with some not included. Found here are under 350,000 clones, over 75% of them singletons; the top ten hold just over 7%. V dropped 5 bases and J dropped 9 bases, with 8 bases sitting between them. Per germline, CDR1 MNHEY and CDR2 SVGAGI. The CDR3 contains 11 residues. This receptor was identified in a human donor in a cohort sampled during active COVID-19. J is TRBJ2-1 and V is TRBV6-5; the D gene is possibly TRBD1 (6 bases). The sequenced sample was peripheral blood. CDR3: CASSQGFEQFF. CDR3 coding DNA: TGTGCCAGCAGTCAGGGGTTTGAGCAGTTCTTC.